These T cell receptor beta chains were read from a single sample in a study of blood T cells in healthy people across ages. TCRdb processed the 5' RACE reads anew with MiXCR; each CDR3 protein has one entry. The sample lists over a million distinct CDR3 sequences, roughly 43% occurring once. Sequencing was done on a sample of blood. The origin of the receptors is a woman aged 18-29 years in good health. The CDR3 runs from the conserved cysteine through the conserved F or W. D genes are given only for firm matches. Clone size is shown for a subset of rows, as once, few, many or a class of expanded clone.

CASSPDVESPYTF | TGTGCCAGCAGCCCTGACGTGGAGTCTCCCTACACCTTC | - | 13 | - | TRBJ1-2 | TRBV3-1
CASSLVGRWPNTGELFF | TGTGCCAGCAGCTTAGTTGGAAGGTGGCCGAACACCGGGGAGCTGTTTTTT | few | 17 | - | TRBJ2-2 | TRBV7-4
CASSLRGYSGNTIYF | TGTGCCAGCAGTTTACGGGGATACTCTGGAAACACCATATATTTT | once | 15 | - | TRBJ1-3 | TRBV12-3/TRBV12-4
CASSSPSPGGTDTQYF | TGTGCCAGCAGCTCACCCTCCCCGGGAGGCACAGATACGCAGTATTTT | few | 16 | - | TRBJ2-3 | TRBV7-9
CASSPGNSYNSPLHF | TGTGCCAGCAGTCCAGGGAACTCCTATAATTCACCCCTCCACTTT | - | 15 | - | TRBJ1-6 | TRBV6-6
CSAIHAGQATHEQYF | TGCAGTGCTATTCACGCGGGACAGGCGACGCATGAGCAGTACTTC | - | 15 | TRBD1 | TRBJ2-7 | TRBV20-1
CASPQTEANYGYTF | TGTGCCAGCCCCCAGACAGAAGCTAACTATGGCTACACCTTC | once | 14 | - | TRBJ1-2 | TRBV2
CASTLLAGARDTQYF | TGCGCCAGCACGCTACTAGCGGGGGCCCGAGATACGCAGTATTTT | few | 15 | TRBD2 | TRBJ2-3 | TRBV10-2
CSAYGQGSVTDTQYF | TGCAGTGCTTACGGACAGGGCTCAGTCACAGATACGCAGTATTTT | - | 15 | TRBD1 | TRBJ2-3 | TRBV20-1
CASSDRTGDEQYF | TGTGCCAGCAGTGACAGGACAGGGGACGAGCAGTACTTC | few | 13 | TRBD1 | TRBJ2-7 | TRBV2
CASSGSTPTDTRYF | TGTGCCAGCAGTGGTAGTACCCCCACAGATACGCGGTATTTT | few | 14 | - | TRBJ2-3 | TRBV27
CARSYTGLPSSCNEQFF | TGTGCCAGAAGTTACACAGGACTGCCGAGCTCCTGCAATGAGCAGTTCTTC | - | 17 | - | TRBJ2-1 | TRBV6-2/TRBV6-3
CASSLREGVSYNEQFF | TGTGCCAGCAGTTTAAGGGAAGGGGTCTCCTACAATGAGCAGTTCTTC | - | 16 | - | TRBJ2-1 | TRBV12-3/TRBV12-4
CASSFRVGELFF | TGTGCCAGCAGTTTCAGGGTCGGGGAGCTGTTTTTT | few | 12 | - | TRBJ2-2 | TRBV6-5
CASSPYSGELFF | TGCGCCAGCAGCCCCTACTCCGGGGAGCTGTTTTTT | - | 12 | - | TRBJ2-2 | TRBV4-3
CAWSAVWTGGSSEAFF | TGTGCCTGGAGTGCGGTCTGGACAGGGGGCTCTTCTGAAGCTTTCTTT | - | 16 | TRBD1 | TRBJ1-1 | TRBV30
CAWSVPGTNQPQHF | TGTGCCTGGAGTGTACCCGGGACCAATCAGCCCCAGCATTTT | few | 14 | - | TRBJ1-5 | TRBV30
CASTDRRGSYNEQFF | TGTGCCAGCACTGATCGGCGGGGCTCCTACAATGAGCAGTTCTTC | - | 15 | - | TRBJ2-1 | TRBV27
CSARAPGGENQPQHF | TGCAGTGCTAGAGCTCCAGGGGGCGAGAATCAGCCCCAGCATTTT | - | 15 | TRBD1 | TRBJ1-5 | TRBV20-1
CASSLSAITGARYGYTF | TGTGCCAGCAGCTTAAGCGCCATTACAGGGGCCCGCTATGGCTACACCTTC | - | 17 | TRBD1 | TRBJ1-2 | TRBV7-2
CAISSLAQGYTF | TGTGCCATCAGCAGCTTGGCACAGGGCTACACCTTC | few | 12 | - | TRBJ1-2 | TRBV10-3
CASSFLAYNEQYF | TGTGCCAGCAGCTTCCTCGCTTACAATGAGCAGTACTTC | few | 13 | - | TRBJ2-7 | TRBV5-6
CASSRAPYEQYF | TGTGCCAGCAGCAGGGCCCCCTACGAGCAGTACTTC | few | 12 | - | TRBJ2-7 | TRBV28
CASSEVFGLAGQETQYF | TGTGCCAGCAGTGAAGTGTTCGGACTAGCGGGGCAAGAGACCCAGTACTTC | - | 17 | TRBD2 | TRBJ2-5 | TRBV6-1
CSSRKEETQYF | TGCAGTTCAAGGAAGGAAGAGACCCAGTACTTC | few | 11 | - | TRBJ2-5 | TRBV20-1
CASSLLRMAGTKTQYF | TGTGCCAGCAGTTTACTCCGAATGGCAGGGACGAAGACCCAGTACTTC | - | 16 | - | TRBJ2-5 | TRBV12-3/TRBV12-4
CATGTSGYEQYF | TGTGCCACCGGGACTAGCGGATACGAGCAGTACTTC | few | 12 | TRBD2 | TRBJ2-7 | TRBV12-3/TRBV12-4
CASSPPGRGRGEKLFF | TGTGCCAGCAGTCCACCGGGGCGAGGACGGGGTGAAAAACTGTTTTTT | few | 16 | - | TRBJ1-4 | TRBV7-9
CASSQVYMSDEQFF | TGCGCCAGCAGCCAAGTGTACATGTCCGATGAGCAGTTCTTC | once | 14 | - | TRBJ2-1 | TRBV4-3
CASSKTGTNEQYF | TGTGCCAGCAGCAAGACAGGGACCAACGAGCAGTACTTC | - | 13 | TRBD1 | TRBJ2-7 | TRBV6-2/TRBV6-3
CASSYSTASFQLGYF | TGTGCCAGCAGTTACTCGACAGCTAGCTTCCAATTAGGGTACTTC | - | 15 | - | TRBJ2-5 | TRBV6-6
CASSEQSSGANVLTF | TGTGCCAGCAGCGAGCAAAGCTCTGGGGCCAACGTCCTGACTTTC | few | 15 | - | TRBJ2-6 | TRBV25-1
CATSDWTGAGELFF | TGTGCCACCAGTGATTGGACAGGGGCCGGGGAGCTGTTTTTT | few | 14 | TRBD1 | TRBJ2-2 | TRBV24-1
CASSATPGGFKEKLFF | TGTGCCAGCAGCGCGACTCCAGGGGGCTTTAAGGAAAAACTGTTTTTT | - | 16 | TRBD1 | TRBJ1-4 | TRBV6-5
CASSLAGPGAGSYTF | TGTGCCAGCAGCCTTGCGGGGCCGGGGGCAGGCAGCTACACCTTC | - | 15 | - | TRBJ1-2 | TRBV5-5
CSATRTGKDEQYF | TGCAGTGCGACGAGAACAGGGAAAGACGAGCAGTACTTC | few | 13 | - | TRBJ2-7 | TRBV20-1
CSASATGSGGSYNEQFF | TGCAGTGCTAGCGCCACGGGTAGCGGGGGTTCCTACAATGAGCAGTTCTTC | few | 17 | TRBD2 | TRBJ2-1 | TRBV20-1
CASRDRASGYGYTF | TGTGCCAGCAGGGACAGGGCCTCAGGCTATGGCTACACCTTC | - | 14 | TRBD1 | TRBJ1-2 | TRBV27
CASSLRIDGQPQHF | TGTGCCAGCAGCCTGAGAATCGACGGGCAGCCCCAGCATTTT | - | 14 | - | TRBJ1-5 | TRBV27
CAISESGVSYGYTF | TGTGCCATCAGTGAGTCGGGAGTGAGCTATGGCTACACCTTC | few | 14 | - | TRBJ1-2 | TRBV10-3
CSAPDRGGFNEQFF | TGCAGTGCTCCGGACAGGGGTGGGTTCAATGAGCAGTTCTTC | - | 14 | TRBD1 | TRBJ2-1 | TRBV20-1
CATSIGSGTVRAKNIQYF | TGTGCCACCAGCATAGGTAGCGGGACGGTGAGGGCCAAAAACATTCAGTACTTC | - | 18 | TRBD2 | TRBJ2-4 | TRBV15
CASTHGVRANMANYGYTF | TGTGCCAGCACCCACGGGGTCAGGGCGAACATGGCTAACTATGGCTACACCTTC | - | 18 | - | TRBJ1-2 | TRBV6-1
CASSLVPSSTDTQYF | TGTGCCAGCAGCTTGGTCCCGAGCAGCACAGATACGCAGTATTTT | - | 15 | - | TRBJ2-3 | TRBV5-5
CASTNSGTAQPQHF | TGTGCCAGCACTAACTCAGGAACGGCTCAGCCCCAGCATTTT | - | 14 | - | TRBJ1-5 | TRBV6-2/TRBV6-3
CSASGTGAHGYTF | TGCAGTGCTTCCGGGACAGGGGCCCATGGCTACACCTTC | once | 13 | TRBD1 | TRBJ1-2 | TRBV20-1
CASSHHDRDNSPLHF | TGTGCCAGCAGCCATCACGACAGGGATAATTCACCCCTCCACTTT | - | 15 | TRBD1 | TRBJ1-6 | TRBV6-6
CSARGFGALSQETQFF | TGCAGTGCCAGAGGGTTTGGGGCCTTATCACAGGAGACCCAGTTCTTC | - | 16 | - | TRBJ2-1 | TRBV20-1
CASSLKGGPNTGELFF | TGTGCCAGCAGCTTAAAGGGAGGCCCGAACACCGGGGAGCTGTTTTTT | - | 16 | - | TRBJ2-2 | TRBV7-9
CASASESGYRNSPLHF | TGTGCCAGCGCCTCAGAGTCCGGATATAGGAATTCACCCCTCCACTTT | few | 16 | - | TRBJ1-6 | TRBV7-9